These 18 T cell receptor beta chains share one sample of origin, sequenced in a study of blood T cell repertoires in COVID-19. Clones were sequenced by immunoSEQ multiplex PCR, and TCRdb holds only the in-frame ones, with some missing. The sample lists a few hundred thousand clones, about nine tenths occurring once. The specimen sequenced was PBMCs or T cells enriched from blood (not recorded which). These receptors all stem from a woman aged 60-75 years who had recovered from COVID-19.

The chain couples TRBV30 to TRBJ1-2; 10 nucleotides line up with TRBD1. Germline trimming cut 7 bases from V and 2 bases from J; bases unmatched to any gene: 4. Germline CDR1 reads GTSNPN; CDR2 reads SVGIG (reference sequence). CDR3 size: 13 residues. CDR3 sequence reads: CALRQGANYGYTF. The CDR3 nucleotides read TGTGCCTTAAGACAGGGGGCGAACTATGGCTACACCTTC.

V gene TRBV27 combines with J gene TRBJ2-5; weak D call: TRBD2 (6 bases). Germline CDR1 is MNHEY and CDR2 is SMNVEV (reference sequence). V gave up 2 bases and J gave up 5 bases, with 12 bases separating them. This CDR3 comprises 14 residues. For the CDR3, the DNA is TGTGCCAGCAGTTTAGTTCTAGCGTCCGAGACCCAGTACTTC. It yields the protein CASSLVLASETQYF.

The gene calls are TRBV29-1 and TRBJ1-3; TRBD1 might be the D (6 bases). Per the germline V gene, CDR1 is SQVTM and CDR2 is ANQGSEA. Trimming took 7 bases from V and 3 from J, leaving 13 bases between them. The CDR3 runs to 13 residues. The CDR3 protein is CSGTGQVGNTIYF. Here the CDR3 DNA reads TGCAGCGGCACAGGGCAAGTTGGAAACACCATATATTTT.

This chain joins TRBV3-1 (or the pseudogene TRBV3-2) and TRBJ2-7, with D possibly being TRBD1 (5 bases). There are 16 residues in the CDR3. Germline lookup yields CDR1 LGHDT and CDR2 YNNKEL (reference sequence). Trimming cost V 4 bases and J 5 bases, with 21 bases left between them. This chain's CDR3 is CASSLQGRKWRHEQYF. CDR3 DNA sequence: TGTGCCAGCAGCCTCCAGGGCCGTAAATGGCGCCACGAGCAGTACTTC.

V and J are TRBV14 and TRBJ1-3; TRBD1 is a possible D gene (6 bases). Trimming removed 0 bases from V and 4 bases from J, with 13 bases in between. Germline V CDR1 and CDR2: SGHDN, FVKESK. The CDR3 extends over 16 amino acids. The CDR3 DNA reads TGTGCCAGCAGCCAAGATATCAGGGGCTGGGGAAACACCATATATTTT. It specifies CASSQDIRGWGNTIYF.

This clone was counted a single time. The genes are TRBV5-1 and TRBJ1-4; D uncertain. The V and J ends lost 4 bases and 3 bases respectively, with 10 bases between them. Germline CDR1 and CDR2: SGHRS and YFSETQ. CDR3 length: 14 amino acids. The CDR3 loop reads CASSPQSSNEKLFF. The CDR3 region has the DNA TGCGCCAGCAGCCCACAGAGCTCTAATGAAAAACTGTTTTTT.

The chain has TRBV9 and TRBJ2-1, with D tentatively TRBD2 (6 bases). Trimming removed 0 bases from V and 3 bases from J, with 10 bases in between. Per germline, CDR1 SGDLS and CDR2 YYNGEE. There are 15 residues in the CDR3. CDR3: CASSVGGNGYNEQFF. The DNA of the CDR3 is TGTGCCAGCAGCGTAGGCGGGAACGGCTACAATGAGCAGTTCTTC.

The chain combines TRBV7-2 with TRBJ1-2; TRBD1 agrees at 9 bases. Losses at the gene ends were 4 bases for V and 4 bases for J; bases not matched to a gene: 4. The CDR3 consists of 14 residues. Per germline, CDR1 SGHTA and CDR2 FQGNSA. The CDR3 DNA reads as TGTGCCAGCAGCTGGACAGGGGAAGGCTATGGCTACACCTTC. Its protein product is CASSWTGEGYGYTF.

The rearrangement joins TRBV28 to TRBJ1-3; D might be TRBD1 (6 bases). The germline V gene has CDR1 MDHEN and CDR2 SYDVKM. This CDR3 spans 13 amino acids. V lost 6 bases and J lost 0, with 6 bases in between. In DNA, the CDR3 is TGTGCCAGCAGACAGGGCTCTGGAAACACCATATATTTT. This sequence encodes CASRQGSGNTIYF.

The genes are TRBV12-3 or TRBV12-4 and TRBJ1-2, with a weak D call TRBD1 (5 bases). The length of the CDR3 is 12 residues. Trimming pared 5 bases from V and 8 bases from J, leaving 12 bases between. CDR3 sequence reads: CASSVGGGGYTF. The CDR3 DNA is TGTGCCAGCAGTGTTGGGGGAGGCGGCTACACCTTC.

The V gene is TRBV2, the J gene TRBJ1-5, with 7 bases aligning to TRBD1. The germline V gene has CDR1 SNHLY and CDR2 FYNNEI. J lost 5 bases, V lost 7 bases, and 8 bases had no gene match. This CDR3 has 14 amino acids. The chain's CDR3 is CASTPQGLDQPQHF. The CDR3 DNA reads TGTGCCAGCACCCCACAGGGGTTGGATCAGCCCCAGCATTTT.

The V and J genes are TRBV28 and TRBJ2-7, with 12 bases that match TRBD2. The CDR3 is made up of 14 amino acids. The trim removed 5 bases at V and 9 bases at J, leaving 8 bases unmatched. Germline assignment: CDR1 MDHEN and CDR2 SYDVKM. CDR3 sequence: CASSPSGRAEGQYF. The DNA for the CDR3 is TGTGCCAGCAGTCCTAGCGGGAGGGCCGAGGGGCAGTACTTC.

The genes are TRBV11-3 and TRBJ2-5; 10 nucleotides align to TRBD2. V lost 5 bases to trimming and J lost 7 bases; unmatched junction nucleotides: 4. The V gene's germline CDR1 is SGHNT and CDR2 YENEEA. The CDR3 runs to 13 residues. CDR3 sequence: CASSPLAGPTQYF. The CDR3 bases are TGTGCCAGCAGCCCACTAGCGGGACCGACCCAGTACTTC. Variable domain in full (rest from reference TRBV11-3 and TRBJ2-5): EAGVVQSPRYKIIEKKQPVAFWCNPISGHNTLYWYLQNLGQGPELLIRYENEEAVDDSQLPKDRFSAERLKGVDSTLKIQPAELGDSAVYLCASSPLAGPTQYFGPGTRLLVL.

The CDR3, as DNA: TGTGCCAGCAGCCCCGCCGGACTAGGGCTTTCTACGCAGTATTTT. Its translation is CASSPAGLGLSTQYF. This rearrangement joins TRBV9 to TRBJ2-3; 7 bases align to TRBD2. The CDR3 covers 15 residues. From germline, CDR1 is SGDLS and CDR2 YYNGEE. V was pared by 4 bases and J by 8 bases, with 13 bases of the junction left unmatched.

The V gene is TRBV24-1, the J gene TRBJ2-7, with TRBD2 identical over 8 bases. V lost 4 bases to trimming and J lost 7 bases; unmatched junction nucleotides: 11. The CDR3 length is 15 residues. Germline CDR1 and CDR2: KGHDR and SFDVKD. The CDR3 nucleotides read TGTGCCACCAGTGACTCGGGACTAGGAGTGTCAGAGCAGTACTTC. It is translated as CATSDSGLGVSEQYF.

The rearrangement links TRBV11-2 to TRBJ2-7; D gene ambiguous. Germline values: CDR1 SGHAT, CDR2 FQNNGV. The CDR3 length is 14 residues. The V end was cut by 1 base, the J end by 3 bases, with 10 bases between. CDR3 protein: CASSLAAVDYEQYF. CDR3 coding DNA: TGTGCCAGCAGCTTAGCGGCGGTCGACTACGAGCAGTACTTC.

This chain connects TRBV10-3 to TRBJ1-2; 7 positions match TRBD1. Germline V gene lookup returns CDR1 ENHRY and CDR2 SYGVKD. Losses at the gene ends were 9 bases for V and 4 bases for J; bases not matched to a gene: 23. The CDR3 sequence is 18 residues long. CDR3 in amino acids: CAMLGSTGVAPPIYGYTF. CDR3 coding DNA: TGTGCCATGCTAGGAAGTACAGGGGTTGCGCCACCCATCTATGGCTACACCTTC.

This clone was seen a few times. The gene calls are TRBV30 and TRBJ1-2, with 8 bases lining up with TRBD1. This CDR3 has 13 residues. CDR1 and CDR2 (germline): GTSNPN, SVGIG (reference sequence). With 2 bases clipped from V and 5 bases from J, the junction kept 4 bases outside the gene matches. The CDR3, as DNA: TGTGCCTGGAGTCTGACAGGGGAGTATGGCTACACCTTC. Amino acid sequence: CAWSLTGEYGYTF.